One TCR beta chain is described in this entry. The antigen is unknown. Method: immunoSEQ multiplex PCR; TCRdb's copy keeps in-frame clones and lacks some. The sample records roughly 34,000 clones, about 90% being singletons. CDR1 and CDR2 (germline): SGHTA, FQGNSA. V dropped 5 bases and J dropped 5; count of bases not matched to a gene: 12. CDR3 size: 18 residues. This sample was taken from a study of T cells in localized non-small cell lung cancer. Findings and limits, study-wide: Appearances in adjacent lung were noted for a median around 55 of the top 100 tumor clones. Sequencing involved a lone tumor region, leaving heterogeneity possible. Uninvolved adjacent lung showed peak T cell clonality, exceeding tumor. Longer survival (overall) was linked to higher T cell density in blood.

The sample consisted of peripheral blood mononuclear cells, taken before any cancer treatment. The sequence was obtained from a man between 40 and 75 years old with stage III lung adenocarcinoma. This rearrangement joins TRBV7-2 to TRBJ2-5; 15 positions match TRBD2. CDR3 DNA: TGTGCCAGCAGCGGCAGCGGACTAGCGGGGGGGCGGGCGGAGACCCAGTACTTC. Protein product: CASSGSGLAGGRAETQYF.